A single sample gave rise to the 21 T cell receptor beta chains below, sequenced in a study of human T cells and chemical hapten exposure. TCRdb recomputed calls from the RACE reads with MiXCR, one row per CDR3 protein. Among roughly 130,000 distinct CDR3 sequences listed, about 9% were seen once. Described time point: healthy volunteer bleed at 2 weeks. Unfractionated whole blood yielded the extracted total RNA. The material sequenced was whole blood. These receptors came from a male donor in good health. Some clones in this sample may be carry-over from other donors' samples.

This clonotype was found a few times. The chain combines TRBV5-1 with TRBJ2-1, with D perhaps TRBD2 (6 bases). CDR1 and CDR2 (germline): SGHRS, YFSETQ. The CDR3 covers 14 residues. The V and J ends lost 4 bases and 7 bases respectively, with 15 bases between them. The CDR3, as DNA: TGCGCCAGCAGCGCGGGACGCTATAGTAATGAGCAGTTCTTC. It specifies CASSAGRYSNEQFF.

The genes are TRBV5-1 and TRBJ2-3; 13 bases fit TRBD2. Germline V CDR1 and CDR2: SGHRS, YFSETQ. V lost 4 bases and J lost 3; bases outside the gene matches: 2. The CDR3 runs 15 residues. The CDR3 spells CASSPGLAGTDTQYF. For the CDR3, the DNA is TGCGCCAGCAGCCCGGGACTAGCGGGGACAGATACGCAGTATTTT. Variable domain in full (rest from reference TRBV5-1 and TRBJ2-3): KAGVTQTPRYLIKTRGQQVTLSCSPISGHRSVSWYQQTPGQGLQFLFEYFSETQRNKGNFPGRFSGRQFSNSRSEMNVSTLELGDSALYLCASSPGLAGTDTQYFGPGTRLTVL.

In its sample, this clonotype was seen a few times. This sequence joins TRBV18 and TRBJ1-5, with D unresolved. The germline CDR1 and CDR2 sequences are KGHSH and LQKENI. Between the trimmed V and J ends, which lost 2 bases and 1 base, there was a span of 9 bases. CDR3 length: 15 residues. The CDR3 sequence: CASSPAAISNQPQHF. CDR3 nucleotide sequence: TGTGCCAGCTCACCAGCAGCAATCAGCAATCAGCCCCAGCATTTT.

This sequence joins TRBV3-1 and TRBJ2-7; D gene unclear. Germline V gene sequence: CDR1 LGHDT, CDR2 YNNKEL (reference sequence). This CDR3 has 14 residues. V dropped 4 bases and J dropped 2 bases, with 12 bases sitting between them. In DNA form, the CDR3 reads TGTGCCAGCAGCCCCCGCAGGTTGCCCTACGAGCAGTACTTC. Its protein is CASSPRRLPYEQYF.

CDR3 amino acids: CASSYPGTRKETQYF. The CDR3 DNA sequence: TGTGCCAGCAGCTACCCTGGGACTAGGAAAGAGACCCAGTACTTC. The V and J genes are TRBV3-1 and TRBJ2-5; 8 nucleotides align to TRBD2. The V gene end was trimmed by 5 bases and the J gene end by 3 bases; junction bases not matched to a gene: 8. The CDR3 has 15 amino acids. Germline V gene data show CDR1 as LGHDT and CDR2 as YNNKEL (reference sequence).

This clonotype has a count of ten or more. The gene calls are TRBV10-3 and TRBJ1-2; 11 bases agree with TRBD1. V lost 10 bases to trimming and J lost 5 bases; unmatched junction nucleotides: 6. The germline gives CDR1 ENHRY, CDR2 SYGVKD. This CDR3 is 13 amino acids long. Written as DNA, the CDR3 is TGTGCCACCCGGACAGGGGGCCTGTATGGCTACACCTTC. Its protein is CATRTGGLYGYTF.

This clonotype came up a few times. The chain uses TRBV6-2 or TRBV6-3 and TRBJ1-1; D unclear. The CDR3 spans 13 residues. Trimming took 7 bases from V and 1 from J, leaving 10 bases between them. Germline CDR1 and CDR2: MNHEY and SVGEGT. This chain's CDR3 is CASTRLWNTEAFF. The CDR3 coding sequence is TGTGCCAGCACCCGACTTTGGAACACTGAAGCTTTCTTT.

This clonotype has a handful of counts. The CDR3 region is CASSWSEGGTEAFF. In DNA form, the CDR3 reads TGTGCCAGCAGCTGGTCCGAGGGAGGCACTGAAGCTTTCTTT. The chain recombines TRBV5-4 with TRBJ1-1; no firm D call. The CDR3 runs to 14 residues. The V end lost 3 bases, the J end lost 4 bases, and 13 bases lay between the germline ends. Germline CDR1 reads SGHNT; CDR2 reads YYREEE (reference sequence).

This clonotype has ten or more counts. For the CDR3, the DNA is TGTGCCAGCACCACAGGGTTCACAAGTCAGCCCCAGCATTTT. This sequence encodes CASTTGFTSQPQHF. The J gene is TRBJ1-5, the V gene TRBV12-3 or TRBV12-4, with D tentatively TRBD1 (6 bases). Trimming shortened V by 7 bases and J by 6 bases, and 16 bases separated the two germline ends. The CDR3 extends over 14 amino acids.

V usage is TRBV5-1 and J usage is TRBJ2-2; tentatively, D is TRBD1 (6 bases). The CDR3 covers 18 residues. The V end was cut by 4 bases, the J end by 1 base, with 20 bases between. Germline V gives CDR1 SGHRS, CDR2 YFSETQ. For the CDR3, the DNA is TGCGCCAGCAGCCTTGGCCCCGGGACATTTATGAACACCGGGGAGCTGTTTTTT. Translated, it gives CASSLGPGTFMNTGELFF.

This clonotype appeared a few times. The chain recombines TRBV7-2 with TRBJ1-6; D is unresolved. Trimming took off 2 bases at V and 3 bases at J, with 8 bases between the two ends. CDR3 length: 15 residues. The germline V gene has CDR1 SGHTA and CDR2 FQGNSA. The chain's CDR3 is CASSLSPGYNSPLHF. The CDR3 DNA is TGTGCCAGCAGCTTATCGCCGGGCTATAATTCACCCCTCCACTTT. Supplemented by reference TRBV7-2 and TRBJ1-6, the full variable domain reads GAGVSQSPSNKVTEKGKDVELRCDPISGHTALYWYRQSLGQGLEFLIYFQGNSAPDKSGLPSDRFSAERTGGSVSTLTIQRTQQEDSAVYLCASSLSPGYNSPLHFGNGTRLTVT.

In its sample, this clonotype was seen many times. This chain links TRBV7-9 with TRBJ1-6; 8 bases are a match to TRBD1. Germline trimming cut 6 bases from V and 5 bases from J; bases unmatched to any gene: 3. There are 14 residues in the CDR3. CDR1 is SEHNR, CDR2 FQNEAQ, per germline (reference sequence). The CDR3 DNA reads TGTGCCAGCAGATCGGACAGGGATAATTCACCCCTCCACTTT. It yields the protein CASRSDRDNSPLHF.

CDR3 coding DNA: TGTGCCAGCAGCTTAGGTCGTGGAGATACGCAGTATTTT. It is translated as CASSLGRGDTQYF. V and J are TRBV7-8 and TRBJ2-3; D unclear. CDR1 is SGHVS, CDR2 FQNEAQ, per germline. CDR3 length: 13 amino acids. V lost 1 base, J lost 5 bases, and 7 bases lay in between. The full variable domain, its missing parts supplied by reference TRBV7-8 and TRBJ2-3, is GAGVSQSPRYKVAKRGQDVALRCDPISGHVSLFWYQQALGQGPEFLTYFQNEAQLDKSGLPSDRFFAERPEGSVSTLKIQRTQQEDSAVYLCASSLGRGDTQYFGPGTRLTVL.

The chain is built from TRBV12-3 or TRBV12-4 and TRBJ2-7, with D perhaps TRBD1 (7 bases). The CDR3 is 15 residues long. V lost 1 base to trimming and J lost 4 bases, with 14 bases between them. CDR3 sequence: CASSLGSRGEYEQYF. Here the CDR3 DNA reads TGTGCCAGCAGTTTAGGGAGCAGGGGGGAGTACGAGCAGTACTTC.

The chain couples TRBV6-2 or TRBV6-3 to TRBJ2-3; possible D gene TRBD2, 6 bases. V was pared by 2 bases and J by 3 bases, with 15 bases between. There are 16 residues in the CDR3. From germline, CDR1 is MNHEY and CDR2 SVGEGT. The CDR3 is CASSYRQTSRTDTQYF. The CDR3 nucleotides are TGTGCCAGCAGTTACCGTCAAACTAGCCGAACAGATACGCAGTATTTT.

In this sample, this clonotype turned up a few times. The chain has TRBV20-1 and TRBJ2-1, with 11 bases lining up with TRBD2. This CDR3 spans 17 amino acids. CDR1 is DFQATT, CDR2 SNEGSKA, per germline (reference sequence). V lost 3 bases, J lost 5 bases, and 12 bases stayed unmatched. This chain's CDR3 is CSASLLNLTSGNNEQFF. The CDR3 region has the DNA TGCAGTGCTAGCCTTCTCAACTTGACTAGCGGGAACAATGAGCAGTTCTTC.

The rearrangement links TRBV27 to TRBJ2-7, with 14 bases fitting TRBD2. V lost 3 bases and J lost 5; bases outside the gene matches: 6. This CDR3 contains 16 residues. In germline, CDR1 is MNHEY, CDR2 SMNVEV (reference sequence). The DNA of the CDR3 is TGTGCCAGCAGTTTGGGGGGACTAGCGGGAGCTCACGAGCAGTACTTC. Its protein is CASSLGGLAGAHEQYF.

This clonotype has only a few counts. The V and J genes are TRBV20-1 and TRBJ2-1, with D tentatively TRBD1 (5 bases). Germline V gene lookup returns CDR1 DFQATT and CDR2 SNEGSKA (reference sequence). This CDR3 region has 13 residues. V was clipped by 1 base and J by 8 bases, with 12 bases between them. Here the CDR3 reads CSARGVGPYEQFF. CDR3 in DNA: TGCAGTGCTAGAGGAGTGGGGCCATATGAGCAGTTCTTC.

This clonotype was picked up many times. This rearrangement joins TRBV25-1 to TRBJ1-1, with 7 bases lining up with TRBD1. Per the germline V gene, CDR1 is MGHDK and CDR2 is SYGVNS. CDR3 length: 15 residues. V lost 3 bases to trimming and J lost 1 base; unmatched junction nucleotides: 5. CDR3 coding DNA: TGTGCCAGCAGTGACCCTGGGACAGAGAACACTGAAGCTTTCTTT. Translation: CASSDPGTENTEAFF.

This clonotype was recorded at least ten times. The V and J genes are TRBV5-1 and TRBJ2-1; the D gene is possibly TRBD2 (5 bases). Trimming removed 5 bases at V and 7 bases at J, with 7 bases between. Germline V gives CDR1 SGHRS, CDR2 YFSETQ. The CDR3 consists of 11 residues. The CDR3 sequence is CASSSGNEQFF. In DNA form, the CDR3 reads TGCGCCAGCAGTTCGGGGAATGAGCAGTTCTTC.

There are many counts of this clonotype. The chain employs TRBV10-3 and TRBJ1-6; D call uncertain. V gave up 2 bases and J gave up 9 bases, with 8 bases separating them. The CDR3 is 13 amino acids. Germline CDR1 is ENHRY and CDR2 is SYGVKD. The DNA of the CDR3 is TGTGCCATCAGTGAGCAGCAAGTTTCACCCCTCCACTTT. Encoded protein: CAISEQQVSPLHF.